This T cell receptor beta chain was recovered during a study of neurological immune-mediated disorders. TCRdb reprocessed the 5' RACE reads via MiXCR and lists one record per CDR3 protein. The sample lists about 31,000 distinct CDR3 sequences; roughly 13% were seen once. This clonotype was counted at least ten times. Time point: technical triplicate 2. Germline loops: CDR1 SGHTA, CDR2 FQGNSA. Trimming removed 7 bases from V and 9 bases from J, with 16 bases in between. This CDR3 is built from 13 residues. The sequence derives from a female donor with HTLV-1-associated myelopathy (HAM/TSP). Sequencing was done on a sample of CD4+ T cells from blood. The genes are TRBV7-2 and TRBJ2-1, with D unresolved. CDR3 bases: TGTGCCAGCACTCGCCTGGGCCCTAGTGAGCAGTTCTTC. This encodes CASTRLGPSEQFF.